The source of this T cell receptor (beta chain) is a study of Graves' ophthalmopathy and Graves' hyperthyroidism. On the study more broadly: Hyperthyroidism was considered stable when no ophthalmopathy appeared within 18 months of follow-up.

The authors amplified TCR beta CDR3 regions, and they did so from RNA transcripts for repertoire sequencing. The authors performed first-round RT-PCR with HTBI primers and then a second-round multiplex PCR. One entry per CDR3 protein results from TCRdb running MiXCR on the multiplex PCR reads. The sample holds over a million distinct CDR3 sequences; about 38% are singletons and the top ten take around 10%. Enrolled hyperthyroidism patients had a new diagnosis, a duration under 2 months, and an age of 18 to 65. Researchers turned away patients with other autoimmune diseases, uncontrolled infections, pregnancy or lactation. The CDR3 spans 15 residues. Germline V lookup: CDR1 SGHRS, CDR2 YFSETQ. In its sample, this clonotype was seen once. This sequence may be a read error, since a much larger clone differs from it by one base.

The receptor comes from an adult man with Graves' hyperthyroidism. V is TRBV5-1 and J is TRBJ2-5; TRBD1 matches at 10 bases. The end of the DNA is better explained by TRBJ2-1, so the J call may be wrong. Sequences were obtained from peripheral blood or thyroid tissue (not recorded which). The CDR3 DNA reads as TGCGCCAGCAGCTTGGAAGGGACAGGGGAAGAGACCCAGTTCTTC. Amino acid sequence: CASSLEGTGEETQFF.